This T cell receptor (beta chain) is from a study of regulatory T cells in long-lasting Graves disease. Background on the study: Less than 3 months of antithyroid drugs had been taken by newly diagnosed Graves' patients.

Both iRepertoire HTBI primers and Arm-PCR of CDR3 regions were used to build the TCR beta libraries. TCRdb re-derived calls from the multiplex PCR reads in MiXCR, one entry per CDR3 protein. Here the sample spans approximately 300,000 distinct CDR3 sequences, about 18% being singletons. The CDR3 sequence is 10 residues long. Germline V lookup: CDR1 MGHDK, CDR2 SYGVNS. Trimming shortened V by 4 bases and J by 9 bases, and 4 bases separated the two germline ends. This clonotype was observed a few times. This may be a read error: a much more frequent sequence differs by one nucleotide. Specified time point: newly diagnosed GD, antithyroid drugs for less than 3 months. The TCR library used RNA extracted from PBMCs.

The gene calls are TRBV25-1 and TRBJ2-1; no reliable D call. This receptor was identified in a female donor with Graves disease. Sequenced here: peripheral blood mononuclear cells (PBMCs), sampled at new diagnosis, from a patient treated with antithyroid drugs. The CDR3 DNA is TGTGCCAGCAGTGGGGGTGAGCAGTTCTTC. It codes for CASSGGEQFF.